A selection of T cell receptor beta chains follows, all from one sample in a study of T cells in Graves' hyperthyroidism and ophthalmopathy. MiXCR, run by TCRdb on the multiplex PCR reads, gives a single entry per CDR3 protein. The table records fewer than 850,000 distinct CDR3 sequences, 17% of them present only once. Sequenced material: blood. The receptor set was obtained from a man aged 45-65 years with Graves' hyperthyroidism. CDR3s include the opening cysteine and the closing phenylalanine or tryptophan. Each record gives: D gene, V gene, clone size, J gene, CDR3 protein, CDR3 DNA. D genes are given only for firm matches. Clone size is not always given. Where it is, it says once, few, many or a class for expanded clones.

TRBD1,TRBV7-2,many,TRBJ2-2,CASGDRARGPTGELFF,TGTGCCAGCGGTGACAGGGCCCGCGGTCCCACCGGGGAGCTGTTTTTT
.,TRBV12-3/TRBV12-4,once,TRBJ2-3,CASSLLGGTYFTDTQYF,TGTGCCAGCAGTTTACTCGGCGGGACCTACTTCACAGATACGCAGTATTTT
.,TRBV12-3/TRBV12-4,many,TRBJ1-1,CASSYGFGNTEAFF,TGTGCCAGCAGTTATGGGTTTGGAAATACTGAAGCTTTCTTT
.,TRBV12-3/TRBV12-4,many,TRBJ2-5,CASSGTALYQETQYF,TGTGCCAGCAGTGGGACGGCCTTGTACCAAGAGACCCAGTACTTC
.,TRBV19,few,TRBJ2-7,CASSPGRIYEQYF,TGTGCCAGTAGCCCGGGACGGATCTACGAGCAGTACTTC
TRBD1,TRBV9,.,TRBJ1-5,CASSVGDRGSQPQHF,TGTGCCAGCAGCGTAGGGGACAGGGGGTCCCAGCCCCAGCATTTT
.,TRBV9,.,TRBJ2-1,CASSASGGITTNEQFF,TGTGCCAGCAGCGCCTCTGGGGGGATTACGACCAATGAGCAGTTCTTC
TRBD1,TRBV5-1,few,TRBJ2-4,CASSLRTGGYLLAKNIQYF,TGCGCCAGCAGCTTGCGGACAGGGGGTTACCTCCTAGCCAAAAACATTCAGTACTTC
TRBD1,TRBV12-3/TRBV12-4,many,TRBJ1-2,CASSLATGGYGYTF,TGTGCCAGCAGTTTAGCCACAGGGGGCTATGGCTACACCTTC
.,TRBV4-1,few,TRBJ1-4,CASSRTAVLANEKLFF,TGCGCCAGCAGCCGGACAGCTGTTCTGGCTAATGAAAAACTGTTTTTT
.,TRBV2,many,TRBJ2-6,CASSSPEANVLTF,TGTGCCAGCAGCTCTCCGGAGGCCAACGTCCTGACTTTC
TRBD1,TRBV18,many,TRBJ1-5,CASKLTGEGQPQHF,TGTGCCAGCAAGCTGACAGGGGAAGGTCAGCCCCAGCATTTT
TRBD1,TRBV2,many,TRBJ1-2,CASINGGRGNYGYTF,TGTGCCAGCATTAACGGGGGCAGGGGGAACTATGGCTACACCTTC
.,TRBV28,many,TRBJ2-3,CASSALTDTQYF,TGTGCCAGCAGTGCACTCACAGATACGCAGTATTTT
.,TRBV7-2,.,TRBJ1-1,CASSLSASMNTEAFF,TGTGCCAGCAGCTTATCGGCCAGTATGAACACTGAAGCTTTCTTT
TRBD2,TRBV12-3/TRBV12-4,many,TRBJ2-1,CASSFVTSAYNEQFF,TGTGCCAGCAGTTTTGTAACTAGCGCTTACAATGAGCAGTTCTTC
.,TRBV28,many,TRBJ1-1,CASSQYGEGSPTEAFF,TGTGCCAGCAGCCAATATGGGGAAGGGAGTCCCACTGAAGCTTTCTTT
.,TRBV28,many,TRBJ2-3,CASSQQGPGSDTQYF,TGTGCCAGCAGTCAACAGGGCCCAGGATCAGATACGCAGTATTTT
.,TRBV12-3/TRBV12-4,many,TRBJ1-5,CASRLGTDLGPQHF,TGTGCCAGCAGACTCGGGACGGACTTAGGGCCCCAGCATTTT
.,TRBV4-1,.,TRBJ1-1,CASSHVAMNTEAFF,TGCGCCAGCAGCCATGTGGCAATGAACACTGAAGCTTTCTTT
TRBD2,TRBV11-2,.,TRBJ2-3,CASSLYWYRGGTSGTDTQYF,TGTGCCAGCAGCCTATACTGGTACCGCGGCGGGACTAGCGGGACAGATACGCAGTATTTT
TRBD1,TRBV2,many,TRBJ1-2,CASRDSEDYGYTF,TGTGCCAGCCGGGACAGCGAGGACTATGGCTACACCTTC
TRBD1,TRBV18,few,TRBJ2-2,CASSYGTGEAGELFF,TGTGCCAGCTCTTACGGGACAGGGGAAGCCGGGGAGCTGTTTTTT
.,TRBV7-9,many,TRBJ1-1,CASSPQSNGDTEAFF,TGTGCCAGCAGCCCCCAATCCAACGGGGACACTGAAGCTTTCTTT
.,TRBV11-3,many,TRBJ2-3,CASSQGGARMADTQYF,TGTGCCAGCAGCCAAGGGGGGGCCAGGATGGCAGATACGCAGTATTTT
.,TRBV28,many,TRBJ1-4,CASFAASTNEKLFF,TGTGCCAGCTTTGCAGCCTCAACTAATGAAAAACTGTTTTTT